This TCR beta chain was sequenced in a study of cytomegalovirus exposure and HLA in healthy donors. Study-wide findings and caveats: A subsequent analysis found that TCR clusters from the first cohort also tended to co-occur in the approximately 130 validation repertoires, with roughly 95% of cluster scores above 0. The dataset shows that most TCR sequences were rare, while some public TCRs occurred in many donors.

About this clone itself: The antigen remains undetermined.

Sequencing used immunoSEQ multiplex PCR; TCRdb keeps in-frame clones, though not all of them. The sample has some 49,000 clones, about 93% seen once. The sample consisted of PBMCs. This clonotype originated in a woman between 18 and 29 years old in good health and CMV-seropositive.

The CDR3 nucleotides are TGTGCCAGCAGCTTAATAACCGGGGAGCTGTTTTTT. Amino acid sequence: CASSLITGELFF. The chain joins TRBV11-1 to TRBJ2-2; the D is unclear. This CDR3 has 12 amino acids. Germline V gene lookup returns CDR1 SGHAT and CDR2 FQDESV (reference sequence). The V end was cut by 2 bases, the J end by 5 bases, with 3 bases between.